Shown below are 20 T cell receptor beta chains from a single sample sequenced in a study of cytomegalovirus exposure and HLA in healthy donors. Primers included in the PCR were 60 Vbeta and 13 Jbeta primers. The assay was immunoSEQ multiplex PCR, and TCRdb's table has in-frame clones only and misses some. The sample yields nearly 110,000 clones, 75% to 85% seen once. Sequenced: PBMCs. All receptors come from a man aged 50 or older in good health and CMV-seronegative.

The chain has TRBV14 and TRBJ1-1, with D possibly TRBD1 on 5 matching bases. Trimming cost V 4 bases and J 3 bases, with 9 bases left between them. The CDR3 contains 13 residues. The germline V gene has CDR1 SGHDN and CDR2 FVKESK. The CDR3, as DNA: TGTGCCAGCAGCCCCAGGGTGTACACTGAAGCTTTCTTT. Translated, it gives CASSPRVYTEAFF.

The V and J genes are TRBV7-9 and TRBJ2-2; unclear D gene. Trimming took 6 bases from V and 7 from J, leaving 18 bases between them. CDR1 SEHNR and CDR2 FQNEAQ come from the germline V gene (reference sequence). This CDR3 spans 15 amino acids. The CDR3 reads CASSSTLKRNGELFF. The CDR3 nucleotides read TGTGCCAGCAGTTCGACCCTGAAGCGTAACGGGGAGCTGTTTTTT.

V is TRBV28 and J is TRBJ1-2, with 9 nucleotides matching TRBD1. Germline-derived CDR1 and CDR2 are MDHEN and SYDVKM. With 6 bases clipped from V and 8 bases from J, the junction kept 10 bases outside the gene matches. The CDR3 length is 14 residues. DNA for the CDR3: TGTGCCAGCAGCCCGGGGGACAGGGAAGGAGGCTACACCTTC. This codes for CASSPGDREGGYTF.

This chain uses TRBV18 with TRBJ1-1, with D maybe TRBD1 (5 bases). Germline assignment: CDR1 KGHSH and CDR2 LQKENI. V was clipped by 4 bases and J by 4 bases, with 16 bases between them. The CDR3 spans 15 residues. The CDR3 region has the DNA TGTGCCAGCTCACTCGCCCAGGGTATCGGCACTGAAGCTTTCTTT. Amino acids: CASSLAQGIGTEAFF.

Only a few counts were recorded for this clone. The chain uses TRBV18 and TRBJ1-1, with 8 bases lining up with TRBD1. There are 12 residues in the CDR3. Germline values: CDR1 KGHSH, CDR2 LQKENI. J was trimmed by 7 bases and V by 4 bases; bases with no gene match: 2. CDR3 in amino acids: CASSHGTGEAFF. The DNA of the CDR3 is TGTGCCAGCTCACACGGGACAGGTGAAGCTTTCTTT.

The chain is built from TRBV11-3 and TRBJ1-1; D is possibly TRBD1 (5 bases). Germline loops: CDR1 SGHNT, CDR2 YENEEA. V was clipped by 5 bases and J by 1 base, with 14 bases between them. The CDR3 has 15 residues. DNA of the CDR3: TGTGCCAGCAGCCCAGGAGGGGCAGAGAACACTGAAGCTTTCTTT. Translation: CASSPGGAENTEAFF.

The chain links TRBV29-1 to TRBJ2-1; D is uncertain. CDR3 length: 10 residues. Germline-derived CDR1 and CDR2 are SQVTM and ANQGSEA. Trimming took 6 bases from V and 5 from J, leaving 5 bases between them. CDR3 bases: TGCAGCGTCTCTAACAATGAGCAGTTCTTC. The encoded protein is CSVSNNEQFF.

J is TRBJ2-2 and V is TRBV11-2, with a weak D call TRBD1 (5 bases). CDR3 length: 13 amino acids. The V end lost 2 bases, the J end lost 15 bases, and 16 bases lay between the germline ends. Germline lookup yields CDR1 SGHAT and CDR2 FQNNGV. The CDR3 is CASSLNRLSSLFF. The CDR3 DNA is TGTGCCAGCAGCTTAAACAGGCTCTCTTCGTTGTTTTTT.

The chain is built from TRBV7-2 and TRBJ2-5, with D possibly being TRBD1 (5 bases). Per the germline V gene, CDR1 is SGHTA and CDR2 is FQGNSA. V lost 5 bases and J lost 4, with 14 bases in between. CDR3 size: 14 residues. CDR3 sequence (DNA): TGTGCCAGCAGCGCGCAGTGGGGCGGAGAGACCCAGTACTTC. It encodes CASSAQWGGETQYF.

The CDR3, as DNA: TGTGCCAGCAGCCCCTGGGACAGGGCCGACGAGCAGTACTTC. It codes for CASSPWDRADEQYF. This chain links TRBV5-6 with TRBJ2-7; 9 bases fit TRBD1. Trimming removed 4 bases from V and 5 bases from J; junction bases left unmatched: 7. The length of the CDR3 is 14 residues. Germline assignment: CDR1 SGHDT and CDR2 YYEEEE.

Worth noting for this clone: Relative to the germline gene, one junction end is altered; a read error may explain this. V usage is TRBV6-6 and J usage is TRBJ2-5; TRBD1 matches 7 bases. The germline CDR1 and CDR2 sequences are MNHNY and SVGAGI (reference sequence). This CDR3 has 14 amino acids. The CDR3 region has the DNA TGTGCCAGCAGTGCCGGGACAGAGCAAGGGACCCAGTACTTC. Translation: CASSAGTEQGTQYF.

The chain couples TRBV6-6 to TRBJ1-6; 8 nucleotides line up with TRBD1. This CDR3 contains 16 residues. Germline loops: CDR1 MNHNY, CDR2 SVGAGI (reference sequence). V was clipped by 3 bases and J by 10 bases; unmatched bases: 11. CDR3 sequence reads: CASSYQGASPRSPLHF. CDR3 DNA sequence: TGTGCCAGCAGTTATCAGGGGGCCTCCCCTAGGTCACCCCTCCACTTT.

This clone was recorded once. This chain connects TRBV19 to TRBJ2-3; 9 bases are a match to TRBD2. There are 15 residues in the CDR3. J gave up 4 bases and V 4 bases, and 6 bases lay outside the gene matches. Germline lookup yields CDR1 LNHDA and CDR2 SQIVND (reference sequence). The CDR3 nucleotides are TGTGCCAGTAGTAGGGGCGGGGGGGCTCCAGATACGCAGTATTTT. Translated, it gives CASSRGGGAPDTQYF. The complete variable domain, with remaining parts taken from reference TRBV19 and TRBJ2-3, reads DGGITQSPKYLFRKEGQNVTLSCEQNLNHDAMYWYRQDPGQGLRLIYYSQIVNDFQKGDIAEGYSVSREKKESFPLTVTSAQKNPTAFYLCASSRGGGAPDTQYFGPGTRLTVL.

This clone appeared a few times. The chain uses TRBV5-5 and TRBJ1-1; tentative D call: TRBD1 (6 bases). The V gene's germline CDR1 is SGHKS and CDR2 YYEKEE (reference sequence). Deletions cut 1 base from V and 1 base from J, with 14 bases between. The CDR3 is 16 residues long. Here the CDR3 reads CASSLTQGWGNTEAFF. In DNA form, the CDR3 reads TGTGCCAGCAGCTTGACTCAGGGGTGGGGGAACACTGAAGCTTTCTTT.

The V and J genes are TRBV18 and TRBJ1-2; the D is unclear. CDR1 and CDR2 from the germline V gene are KGHSH and LQKENI. CDR3 length: 15 amino acids. The V end was cut by 6 bases, the J end by 1 base, with 15 bases between. Here the CDR3 DNA reads TGTGCCAGCTCCGGCGGGTTGGACGGTAACTATGGCTACACCTTC. It is translated as CASSGGLDGNYGYTF.

V and J are TRBV7-2 and TRBJ1-2; 11 bases are shared with TRBD1. This CDR3 comprises 16 residues. Germline trimming cut 1 base from V and 4 bases from J; bases unmatched to any gene: 5. Germline values: CDR1 SGHTA, CDR2 FQGNSA. This CDR3 is CASSLDSGTGGYGYTF. In nucleotides, the CDR3 is TGTGCCAGCAGCTTAGATTCGGGGACAGGGGGCTATGGCTACACCTTC.

This clone was observed once. The chain carries TRBV15 and TRBJ1-2, with unresolved D. The CDR3 has 14 amino acids. V lost 0 bases, J lost 4 bases, and 9 bases lay in between. The germline CDR1 and CDR2 sequences are LNHNV and YYDKDF (reference sequence). CDR3 in amino acids: CATSRDKLGYGYTF. In nucleotides, the CDR3 is TGTGCCACCAGCAGAGATAAGCTTGGCTATGGCTACACCTTC.

The V gene is TRBV7-2, the J gene TRBJ1-5, with D tentatively TRBD1 (5 bases). V was trimmed by 1 base and J by 4 bases, leaving 11 bases between them. The CDR3 has 15 residues. Germline CDR1 and CDR2: SGHTA and FQGNSA. The CDR3 here is CASSLEGAWNQPQHF. CDR3 bases: TGTGCCAGCAGCTTAGAAGGGGCATGGAATCAGCCCCAGCATTTT.

The chain couples TRBV7-3 to TRBJ2-5; TRBD1 is a possible D gene (7 bases). This CDR3 spans 15 amino acids. V lost 5 bases, J lost 5 bases, and 18 bases lay in between. Germline CDR1 reads SGHTA; CDR2 reads FQGTGA. The CDR3 coding sequence is TGTGCCAGCAGCATCAGACAGGGAGGATTTGAGACCCAGTACTTC. As protein: CASSIRQGGFETQYF.

A remark on this clone: Other DNA sequences of this sample code for an identical CDR3. V and J are TRBV6-1 and TRBJ1-5; no definite D call. CDR3 length: 14 residues. Germline-derived CDR1 and CDR2 are MNHNS and SASEGT. Trimming took 2 bases from V and 4 from J, leaving 9 bases between them. In DNA form, the CDR3 reads TGTGCCAGCAGTGAATCGGGATGGAATCAGCCCCAGCATTTT. Protein: CASSESGWNQPQHF.